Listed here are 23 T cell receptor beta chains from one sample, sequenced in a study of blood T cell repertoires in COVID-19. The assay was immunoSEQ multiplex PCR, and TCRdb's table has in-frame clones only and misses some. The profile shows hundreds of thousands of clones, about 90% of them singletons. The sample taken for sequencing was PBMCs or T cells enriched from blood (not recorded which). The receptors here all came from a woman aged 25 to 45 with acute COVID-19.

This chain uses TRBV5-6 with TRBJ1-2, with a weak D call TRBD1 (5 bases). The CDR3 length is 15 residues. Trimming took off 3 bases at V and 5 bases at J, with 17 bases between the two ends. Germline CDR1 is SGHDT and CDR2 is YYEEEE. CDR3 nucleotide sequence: TGTGCCAGCAGCTCCACCGCGGGGGGACCTTATGGCTACACCTTC. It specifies CASSSTAGGPYGYTF.

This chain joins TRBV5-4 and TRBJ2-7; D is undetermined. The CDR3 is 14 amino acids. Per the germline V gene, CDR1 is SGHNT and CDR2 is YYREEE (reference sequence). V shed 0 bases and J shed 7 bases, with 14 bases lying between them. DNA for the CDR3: TGTGCCAGCAGCTTGGGAGGTTCGGCAATGGAGCAGTACTTC. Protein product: CASSLGGSAMEQYF.

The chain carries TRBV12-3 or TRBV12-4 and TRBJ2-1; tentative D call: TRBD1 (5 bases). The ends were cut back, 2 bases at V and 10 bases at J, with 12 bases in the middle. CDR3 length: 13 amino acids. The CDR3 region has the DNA TGTGCCAGCAGTTTACAGGGCAGCCGGGAGCAGTTCTTC. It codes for CASSLQGSREQFF.

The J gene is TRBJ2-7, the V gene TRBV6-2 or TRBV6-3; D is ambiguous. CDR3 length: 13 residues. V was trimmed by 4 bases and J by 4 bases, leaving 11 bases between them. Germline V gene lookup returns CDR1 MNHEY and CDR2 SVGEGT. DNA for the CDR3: TGTGCCAGCAGTTCCCTAGGTCCTTACGAGCAGTACTTC. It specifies CASSSLGPYEQYF.

This CDR3 is CASSLPFSGRAYNEQFF. CDR3 coding DNA: TGTGCCAGTAGTCTTCCCTTTAGCGGGAGAGCCTACAATGAGCAGTTCTTC. The rearrangement joins TRBV19 to TRBJ2-1; 9 bases are shared with TRBD2. The length of the CDR3 is 17 residues. The germline CDR1 and CDR2 sequences are LNHDA and SQIVND (reference sequence). V lost 5 bases, J lost 2 bases, and 10 bases stayed unmatched.

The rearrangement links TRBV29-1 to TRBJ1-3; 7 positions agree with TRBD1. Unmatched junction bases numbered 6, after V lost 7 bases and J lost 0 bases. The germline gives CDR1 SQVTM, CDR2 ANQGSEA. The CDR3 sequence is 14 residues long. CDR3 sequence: CSGGDSSSGNTIYF. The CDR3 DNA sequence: TGCAGCGGGGGGGACAGTAGCTCTGGAAACACCATATATTTT. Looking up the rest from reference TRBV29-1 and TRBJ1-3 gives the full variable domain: SAVISQKPSRDICQRGTSLTIQCQVDSQVTMMFWYRQQPGQSLTLIATANQGSEATYESGFVIDKFPISRPNLTFSTLTVSNMSPEDSSIYLCSGGDSSSGNTIYFGEGSWLTVV.

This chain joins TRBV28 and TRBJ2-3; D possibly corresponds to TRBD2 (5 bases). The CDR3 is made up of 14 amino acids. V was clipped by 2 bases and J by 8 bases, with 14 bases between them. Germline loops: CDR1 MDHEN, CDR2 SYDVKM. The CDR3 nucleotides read TGTGCCAGCAGTTTACCCCACCGGGCGGGTACGCAGTATTTT. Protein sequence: CASSLPHRAGTQYF.

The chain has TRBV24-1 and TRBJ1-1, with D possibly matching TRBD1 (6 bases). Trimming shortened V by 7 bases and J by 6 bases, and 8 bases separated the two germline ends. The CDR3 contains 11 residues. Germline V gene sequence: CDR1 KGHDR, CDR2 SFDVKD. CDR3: CATRRQAEAFF. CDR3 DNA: TGTGCCACCAGAAGACAGGCTGAAGCTTTCTTT.

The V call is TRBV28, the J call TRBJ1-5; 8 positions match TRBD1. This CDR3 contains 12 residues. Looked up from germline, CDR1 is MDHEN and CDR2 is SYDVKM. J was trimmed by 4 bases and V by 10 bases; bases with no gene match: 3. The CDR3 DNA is TGTGCCACCACAGGGGGGAATCAGCCCCAGCATTTT. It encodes CATTGGNQPQHF.

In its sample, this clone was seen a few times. CDR3 in amino acids: CASSFGGSLRYEQYF. CDR3 DNA sequence: TGTGCCAGCAGTTTTGGAGGTTCTCTGCGCTACGAGCAGTACTTC. The rearrangement links TRBV28 to TRBJ2-7; D possibly corresponds to TRBD2 (5 bases). Trimming left V 3 bases short and J 3 bases short, with 15 bases between. This CDR3 contains 15 residues. Germline assignment: CDR1 MDHEN and CDR2 SYDVKM.

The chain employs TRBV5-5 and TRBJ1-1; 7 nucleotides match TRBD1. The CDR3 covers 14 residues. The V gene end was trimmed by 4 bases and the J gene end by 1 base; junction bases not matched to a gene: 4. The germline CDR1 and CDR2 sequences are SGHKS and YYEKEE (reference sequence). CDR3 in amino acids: CASSAGQWNTEAFF. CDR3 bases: TGTGCCAGCAGCGCGGGACAGTGGAACACTGAAGCTTTCTTT.

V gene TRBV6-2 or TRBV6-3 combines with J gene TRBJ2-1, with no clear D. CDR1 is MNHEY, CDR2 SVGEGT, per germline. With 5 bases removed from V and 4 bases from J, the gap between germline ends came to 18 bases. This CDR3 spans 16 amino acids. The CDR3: CASSQPRVSYYNEQFF. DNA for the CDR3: TGTGCCAGCAGTCAACCCCGGGTCAGCTATTACAATGAGCAGTTCTTC.

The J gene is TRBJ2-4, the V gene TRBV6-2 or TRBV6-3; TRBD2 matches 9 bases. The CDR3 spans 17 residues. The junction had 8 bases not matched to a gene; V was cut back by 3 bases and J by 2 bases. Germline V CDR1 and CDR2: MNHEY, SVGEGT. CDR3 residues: CASSYSREGLPKNIQYF. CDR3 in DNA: TGTGCCAGCAGTTATTCGCGGGAGGGCCTTCCCAAAAACATTCAGTACTTC.

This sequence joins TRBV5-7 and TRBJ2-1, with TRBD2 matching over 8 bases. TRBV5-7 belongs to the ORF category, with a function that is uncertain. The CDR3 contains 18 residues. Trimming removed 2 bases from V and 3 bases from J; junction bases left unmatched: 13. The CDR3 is CASSLGPTQRELYNEQFF. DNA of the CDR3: TGTGCCAGCAGCTTAGGCCCCACGCAGCGGGAGCTCTACAATGAGCAGTTCTTC.

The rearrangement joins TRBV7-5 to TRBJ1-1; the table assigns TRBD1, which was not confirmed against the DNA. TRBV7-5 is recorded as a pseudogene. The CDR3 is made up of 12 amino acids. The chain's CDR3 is CARTLTGPQAFF. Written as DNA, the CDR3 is TGTGCCAGAACCTTAACAGGGCCTCAAGCTTTCTTT.

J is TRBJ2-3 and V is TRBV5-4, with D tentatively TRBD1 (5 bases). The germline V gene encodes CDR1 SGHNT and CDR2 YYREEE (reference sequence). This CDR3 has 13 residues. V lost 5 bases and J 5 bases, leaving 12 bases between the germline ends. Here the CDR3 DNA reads TGTGCCAGCAGAGAACAGGATAAAGATACGCAGTATTTT. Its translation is CASREQDKDTQYF.

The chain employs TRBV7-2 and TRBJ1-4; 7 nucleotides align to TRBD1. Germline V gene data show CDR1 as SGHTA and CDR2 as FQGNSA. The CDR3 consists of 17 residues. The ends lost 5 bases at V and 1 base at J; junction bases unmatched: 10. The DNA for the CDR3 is TGTGCCAGCAGCCATCGGGGCAGGGGGAAAACTAATGAAAAACTGTTTTTT. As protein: CASSHRGRGKTNEKLFF.

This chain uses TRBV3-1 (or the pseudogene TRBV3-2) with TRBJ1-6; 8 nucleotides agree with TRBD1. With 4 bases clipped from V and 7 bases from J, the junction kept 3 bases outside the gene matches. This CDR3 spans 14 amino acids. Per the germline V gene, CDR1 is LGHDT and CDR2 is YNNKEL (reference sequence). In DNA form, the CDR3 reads TGTGCCAGCAGCCGACAGGGGTTGAATTCACCCCTCCACTTT. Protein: CASSRQGLNSPLHF.

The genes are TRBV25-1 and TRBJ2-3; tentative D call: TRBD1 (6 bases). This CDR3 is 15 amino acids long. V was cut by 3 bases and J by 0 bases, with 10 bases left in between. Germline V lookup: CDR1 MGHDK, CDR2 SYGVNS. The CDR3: CASSDAGASTDTQYF. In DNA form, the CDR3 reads TGTGCCAGCAGTGACGCAGGGGCTAGCACAGATACGCAGTATTTT.

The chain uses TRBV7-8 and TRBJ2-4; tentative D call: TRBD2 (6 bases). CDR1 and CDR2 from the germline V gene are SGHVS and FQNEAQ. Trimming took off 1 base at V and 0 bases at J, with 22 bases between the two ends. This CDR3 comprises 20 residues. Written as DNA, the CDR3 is TGTGCCAGCAGCTTAGGGAGGGGCAGGAGCACCCTTTTAGCCAAAAACATTCAGTACTTC. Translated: CASSLGRGRSTLLAKNIQYF.

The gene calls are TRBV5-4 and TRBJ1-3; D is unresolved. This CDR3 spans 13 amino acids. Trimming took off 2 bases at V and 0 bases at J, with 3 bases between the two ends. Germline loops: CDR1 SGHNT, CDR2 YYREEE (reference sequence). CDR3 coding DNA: TGTGCCAGCAGCTTTAACTCTGGAAACACCATATATTTT. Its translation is CASSFNSGNTIYF.

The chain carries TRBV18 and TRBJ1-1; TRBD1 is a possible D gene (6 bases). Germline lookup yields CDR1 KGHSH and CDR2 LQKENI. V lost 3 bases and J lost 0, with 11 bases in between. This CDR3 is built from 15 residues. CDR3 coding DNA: TGTGCCAGCTCACCGCACAGGGAAATGAACACTGAAGCTTTCTTT. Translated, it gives CASSPHREMNTEAFF.

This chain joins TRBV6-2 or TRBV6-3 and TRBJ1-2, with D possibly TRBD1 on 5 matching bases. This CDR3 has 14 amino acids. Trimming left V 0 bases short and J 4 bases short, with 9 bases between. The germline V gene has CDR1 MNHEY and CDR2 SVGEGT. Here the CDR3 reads CASSYSAGLYGYTF. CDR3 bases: TGTGCCAGCAGTTACTCCGCGGGGCTCTATGGCTACACCTTC.